The 20 T cell receptor beta chains in this list originate from one sample, sequenced in a study of cytomegalovirus exposure and HLA in healthy donors. The PCR had 60 Vbeta and 13 Jbeta primers. TCRdb's copy holds only in-frame clones and misses some; the assay was immunoSEQ multiplex PCR. Of 84,000 or so clones listed, approximately 60% are singletons. Sequenced sample: PBMCs. These TCRs come from a woman under 40 in good health and CMV-seropositive.

The chain has TRBV30 and TRBJ2-3; D may be TRBD2 (6 bases). The CDR3 covers 15 residues. Germline assignment: CDR1 GTSNPN and CDR2 SVGIG (reference sequence). V gave up 5 bases and J gave up 7 bases, with 22 bases separating them. CDR3 amino acids: CAWSRPGVATYTQYF. Written as DNA, the CDR3 is TGTGCCTGGTCCCGACCGGGGGTGGCGACGTATACGCAGTATTTT.

Written as DNA, the CDR3 is TGCAGCGGCTCGGCAGGGAAATCGTACGAGCAGTACTTC. It encodes CSGSAGKSYEQYF. The rearrangement uses TRBV29-1 and TRBJ2-5; D perhaps matches TRBD1 (5 bases). The J call is uncertain, as TRBJ2-7 better fits the DNA end. This CDR3 contains 13 residues. The germline V gene encodes CDR1 SQVTM and CDR2 ANQGSEA.

The chain combines TRBV27 with TRBJ2-3; 8 positions match TRBD2. This CDR3 has 16 residues. The germline gives CDR1 MNHEY, CDR2 SMNVEV (reference sequence). Losses at the gene ends were 1 base for V and 1 base for J; bases not matched to a gene: 4. This CDR3 is CASSLYGSGGTDTQYF. The CDR3 bases are TGTGCCAGCAGTTTATATGGTAGCGGGGGCACAGATACGCAGTATTTT.

This clone was picked up a small number of times. The chain's CDR3 is CASSLQQVLLANYGYTF. The CDR3 bases are TGTGCCAGCAGCTTACAACAGGTTCTTTTAGCTAACTATGGCTACACCTTC. The V and J genes are TRBV7-8 and TRBJ1-2; TRBD1 is a possible D gene (5 bases). Germline V gene sequence: CDR1 SGHVS, CDR2 FQNEAQ. The CDR3 has 17 amino acids. V lost 2 bases and J lost 0, with 16 bases in between.

The chain carries TRBV7-3 and TRBJ2-2; 8 bases are shared with TRBD1. The CDR3 length is 11 residues. The ends lost 3 bases at V and 13 bases at J; junction bases unmatched: 1. Germline V gives CDR1 SGHTA, CDR2 FQGTGA. The CDR3 DNA sequence: TGTGCCAGCAGCTTCAGGGGGCGGCTGTTTTTT. This translates into CASSFRGRLFF.

This clone is medium-sized within its sample. The CDR3 is CASSASPGEAFF. In DNA form, the CDR3 reads TGTGCCAGCAGTGCCTCACCAGGGGAAGCTTTCTTT. The rearrangement uses TRBV2 and TRBJ1-1, with D maybe TRBD1 (5 bases). This CDR3 region has 12 residues. The germline V and J ends were trimmed by 4 bases and 8 bases, with 11 bases remaining between them. In germline, CDR1 is SNHLY, CDR2 FYNNEI.

The chain has TRBV9 and TRBJ2-3, with 7 bases aligning to TRBD2. Germline CDR1 is SGDLS and CDR2 is YYNGEE. The CDR3 runs 15 residues. Trimming at V came to 4 bases and at J to 2 bases, leaving 7 bases not matched to a gene. The CDR3 DNA reads TGTGCCAGCAGCAGGGACTACTCGTTCACAGATACGCAGTATTTT. Translated, it gives CASSRDYSFTDTQYF.

The chain links TRBV19 to TRBJ2-1; 11 nucleotides align to TRBD1. The CDR3 covers 15 residues. Germline V CDR1 and CDR2: LNHDA, SQIVND (reference sequence). After removal of 4 bases from V and 2 bases from J, the junction contained 1 base not matched to a gene. This CDR3 is CASSRGQGAYNEQFF. In DNA form, the CDR3 reads TGTGCCAGTAGTAGGGGACAGGGGGCCTACAATGAGCAGTTCTTC. Full variable domain (missing parts from reference TRBV19 and TRBJ2-1): DGGITQSPKYLFRKEGQNVTLSCEQNLNHDAMYWYRQDPGQGLRLIYYSQIVNDFQKGDIAEGYSVSREKKESFPLTVTSAQKNPTAFYLCASSRGQGAYNEQFFGPGTRLTVL.

The CDR3 region is CASSQDTERRTNTGELFF. CDR3 sequence (DNA): TGTGCCAGCAGCCAAGACACAGAGCGGAGAACGAACACCGGGGAGCTGTTTTTT. This chain connects TRBV14 to TRBJ2-2; perhaps TRBD2 as D (5 bases). In germline, CDR1 is SGHDN, CDR2 FVKESK. Trimming shortened V by 0 bases and J by 0 bases, and 14 bases separated the two germline ends. The CDR3 contains 18 residues.

This sequence joins TRBV9 and TRBJ2-1; TRBD2 matches 9 bases. The V gene end was trimmed by 6 bases and the J gene end by 5 bases; junction bases not matched to a gene: 12. The CDR3 sequence is 16 residues long. CDR1 and CDR2 (germline): SGDLS, YYNGEE. The CDR3 sequence is CASTPEGLAVNNEQFF. The DNA for the CDR3 is TGTGCCAGCACCCCGGAGGGACTAGCAGTAAACAATGAGCAGTTCTTC.

The chain carries TRBV18 and TRBJ1-2, with 8 nucleotides matching TRBD1. This CDR3 is 16 amino acids long. J was trimmed by 4 bases and V by 0 bases; bases with no gene match: 7. Germline-derived CDR1 and CDR2 are KGHSH and LQKENI. The CDR3 region is CASSPPTGEVLYGYTF. CDR3 nucleotides: TGTGCCAGCTCACCACCGACAGGGGAGGTCCTCTATGGCTACACCTTC. The whole variable domain, filled in from reference TRBV18 and TRBJ1-2, reads NAGVMQNPRHLVRRRGQEARLRCSPMKGHSHVYWYRQLPEEGLKFMVYLQKENIIDESGMPKERFSAEFPKEGPSILRIQQVVRGDSAAYFCASSPPTGEVLYGYTFGSGTRLTVV.

This clone has only a few counts. This chain links TRBV11-3 with TRBJ1-5; tentative D call: TRBD1 (5 bases). The CDR3 is made up of 13 amino acids. The V gene lost 5 bases and the J gene lost 7 bases, with 12 bases spanning the gap. Germline lookup yields CDR1 SGHNT and CDR2 YENEEA. CDR3 DNA: TGTGCCAGCAGCCGTGGGGCAGGGCAGCCCCAGCATTTT. It translates to CASSRGAGQPQHF.

A remark on this clone: The junction departs from germline at one end; a sequencing error may be responsible. The chain combines TRBV11-3 with TRBJ2-7; weak D call: TRBD2 (6 bases). The length of the CDR3 is 14 residues. Germline assignment: CDR1 SGHNT and CDR2 YENEEA. CDR3 in DNA: TGTGCCAGCAGCCCCCTAGCGATGACCTACGGGCAGTACTTC. Translation gives CASSPLAMTYGQYF. Filled out from reference TRBV11-3 and TRBJ2-7, the complete variable domain reads EAGVVQSPRYKIIEKKQPVAFWCNPISGHNTLYWYLQNLGQGPELLIRYENEEAVDDSQLPKDRFSAERLKGVDSTLKIQPAELGDSAVYLCASSPLAMTYGQYFGPGTRLTVT.

This chain joins TRBV7-3 and TRBJ1-4; possibly TRBD1 for D (6 bases). This CDR3 has 15 residues. Germline V gene sequence: CDR1 SGHTA, CDR2 FQGTGA. The V gene lost 2 bases and the J gene lost 5 bases, with 12 bases spanning the gap. CDR3 sequence: CASSLSGGLNEKLFF. The CDR3 DNA follows: TGTGCCAGCAGCTTATCTGGGGGCCTGAATGAAAAACTGTTTTTT.

This clone was found a few times. The V and J genes are TRBV5-6 and TRBJ1-1; 7 nucleotides align to TRBD1. This CDR3 comprises 16 residues. Trimming cost V 0 bases and J 4 bases; bases outside gene matches: 9. Germline lookup yields CDR1 SGHDT and CDR2 YYEEEE. Written as DNA, the CDR3 is TGTGCCAGCAGCTTGGGTTCTGCAGGGGGGTTCACTGAAGCTTTCTTT. Amino acids: CASSLGSAGGFTEAFF.

The chain is built from TRBV5-1 and TRBJ2-7, with 8 bases identical to TRBD2. Trimming removed 0 bases from V and 1 base from J; junction bases left unmatched: 6. The CDR3 is 16 residues long. Germline-derived CDR1 and CDR2 are SGHRS and YFSETQ. The CDR3 region is CASSLGGGGTSYEQYF. The CDR3 region has the DNA TGCGCCAGCAGCTTGGGTGGCGGGGGGACATCCTACGAGCAGTACTTC.

V and J are TRBV28 and TRBJ1-1, with D maybe TRBD1 (6 bases). The germline V gene encodes CDR1 MDHEN and CDR2 SYDVKM. V was shortened by 7 bases and J by 5 bases, with 20 bases between the two germline ends. The CDR3 has 15 amino acids. CDR3 region: CASKLSGGAETEAFF. DNA for the CDR3: TGTGCCAGCAAACTAAGCGGGGGGGCTGAAACTGAAGCTTTCTTT.

This chain connects TRBV6-1 to TRBJ2-3; the match to TRBD2 covers 12 bases. The germline gives CDR1 MNHNS, CDR2 SASEGT. Trimming cost V 6 bases and J 6 bases; bases outside gene matches: 7. The CDR3 has 15 residues. In DNA, the CDR3 is TGTGCCAGCAGCCCCGGACTAGCGGGGCCGGATACGCAGTATTTT. Translation gives CASSPGLAGPDTQYF.

The V call is TRBV4-3, the J call TRBJ2-6, with no clear D. Germline CDR1 LGHNA, CDR2 YSLEER. The CDR3 totals 17 residues. Trimming pared 0 bases from V and 2 bases from J, leaving 11 bases between. CDR3 region: CASSQEVLSAGANVLTF. CDR3 bases: TGCGCCAGCAGCCAAGAGGTGCTTTCGGCTGGGGCCAACGTCCTGACTTTC.

The V call is TRBV5-6, the J call TRBJ1-2, with 7 nucleotides matching TRBD1. CDR3 length equals 13 residues. Germline trimming cut 4 bases from V and 4 bases from J; bases unmatched to any gene: 4. In germline, CDR1 is SGHDT, CDR2 YYEEEE. CDR3 coding DNA: TGTGCCAGCAGCCTACAGGGGCCCTATGGCTACACCTTC. This gives the protein CASSLQGPYGYTF.